These 17 T cell receptor beta chains share one sample of origin, sequenced in a study of technical replicates of blood from several donors. Method: immunoSEQ multiplex PCR; TCRdb's copy keeps in-frame clones and lacks some. The sample lists around 75,000 clones; over 80% were seen once. Sample: T cells isolated from PBMCs. These receptors came from a human donor in good health.

This chain uses TRBV9 with TRBJ2-7; the match to TRBD2 covers 10 bases. Germline V gene lookup returns CDR1 SGDLS and CDR2 YYNGEE. Trimming removed 3 bases from V and 9 bases from J; junction bases left unmatched: 9. The CDR3 has 14 residues. CDR3 bases: TGTGCCAGCAGCGCCGGGACTAGCGCTTTGGGGCAGTACTTC. This translates into CASSAGTSALGQYF.

This rearrangement joins TRBV30 to TRBJ2-2, with unresolved D. V was cut by 2 bases and J by 6 bases, with 10 bases left in between. There are 13 residues in the CDR3. Germline values: CDR1 GTSNPN, CDR2 SVGIG (reference sequence). The CDR3 bases are TGTGCCTGGAGTTCCCTACTTCCCGGGGAGCTGTTTTTT. It translates to CAWSSLLPGELFF. Together with reference TRBV30 and TRBJ2-2, the CDR3 gives the full variable domain: SQTIHQWPATLVQPVGSPLSLECTVEGTSNPNLYWYRQAAGRGLQLLFYSVGIGQISSEVPQNLSASRPQDRQFILSSKKLLLSDSGFYLCAWSSLLPGELFFGEGSRLTVL.

The V and J genes are TRBV27 and TRBJ2-1, with a weak D call TRBD1 (5 bases). With 7 bases removed from V and 5 bases from J, the gap between germline ends came to 9 bases. CDR3 size: 12 residues. CDR1 and CDR2 (germline): MNHEY, SMNVEV (reference sequence). CDR3 DNA sequence: TGTGCCAGCAATTCAGGGAACAATGAGCAGTTCTTC. This encodes CASNSGNNEQFF.

This clone was detected once. The rearrangement joins TRBV11-3 to TRBJ2-1; 16 bases map to TRBD2. V gave up 7 bases and J gave up 6 bases; unmatched junction bases: 6. Germline V gives CDR1 SGHNT, CDR2 YENEEA. The CDR3 spans 16 residues. The CDR3 spells CASTGTSGGASNEQFF. DNA for the CDR3: TGTGCCAGCACCGGGACTAGCGGGGGGGCCAGCAATGAGCAGTTCTTC. The variable domain in full, completed from reference TRBV11-3 and TRBJ2-1, reads EAGVVQSPRYKIIEKKQPVAFWCNPISGHNTLYWYLQNLGQGPELLIRYENEEAVDDSQLPKDRFSAERLKGVDSTLKIQPAELGDSAVYLCASTGTSGGASNEQFFGPGTRLTVL.

V is TRBV10-1 and J is TRBJ2-7; D perhaps matches TRBD1 (6 bases). The CDR3 contains 14 residues. The V end was cut by 4 bases, the J end by 2 bases, with 12 bases between. Per the germline V gene, CDR1 is WNHNN and CDR2 is SYGVQD (reference sequence). The CDR3 loop reads CASSGVQGPYEQYF. In DNA, the CDR3 is TGCGCCAGCAGTGGGGTACAGGGCCCCTACGAGCAGTACTTC.

The V gene is TRBV7-9, the J gene TRBJ2-1; D call uncertain. Trimming took 1 base from V and 4 from J, leaving 11 bases between them. Per the germline V gene, CDR1 is SEHNR and CDR2 is FQNEAQ (reference sequence). The CDR3 loop spans 15 amino acids. As DNA, the CDR3 is TGTGCCAGCAGCTTAGGATGGCCGTCTTACAATGAGCAGTTCTTC. Translated, it gives CASSLGWPSYNEQFF.

The chain employs TRBV10-1 and TRBJ2-5; 7 bases align to TRBD1. Germline trimming cut 6 bases from V and 2 bases from J; bases unmatched to any gene: 3. The CDR3 sequence is 13 residues long. Germline V CDR1 and CDR2: WNHNN, SYGVQD (reference sequence). The CDR3 nucleotides are TGCGCCAGCAGCGGGACAGTACAAGAGACCCAGTACTTC. It yields the protein CASSGTVQETQYF.

The sample holds one count of this clone. The gene calls are TRBV4-1 and TRBJ2-1; D is unresolved. Trimming stripped 0 bases from V and 7 bases from J, with 4 bases between. This CDR3 contains 12 residues. Germline V gene sequence: CDR1 MGHRA, CDR2 YSYEKL. The DNA of the CDR3 is TGCGCCAGCAGCCAAGATTCGAATGAGCAGTTCTTC. It specifies CASSQDSNEQFF.

V usage is TRBV5-1 and J usage is TRBJ2-1, with D hard to call. The CDR3 spans 14 residues. The V gene's germline CDR1 is SGHRS and CDR2 YFSETQ. Between the trimmed V and J ends, which lost 2 bases and 5 bases, there was a span of 11 bases. CDR3 amino acids: CASSLGEPDNEQFF. DNA for the CDR3: TGCGCCAGCAGCTTAGGAGAACCCGACAATGAGCAGTTCTTC.

CDR3 residues: CASSFSGTYEQYF. The CDR3, as DNA: TGTGCCAGCAGCTTTAGCGGAACCTACGAGCAGTACTTC. The genes are TRBV11-2 and TRBJ2-7; possible D gene TRBD2, 6 bases. V was shortened by 3 bases and J by 2 bases, with 8 bases between the two germline ends. Germline-derived CDR1 and CDR2 are SGHAT and FQNNGV. This CDR3 is 13 amino acids long.

J is TRBJ1-4 and V is TRBV28; tentative D call: TRBD1 (6 bases). CDR1 MDHEN and CDR2 SYDVKM come from the germline V gene. CDR3 length: 14 residues. V lost 6 bases and J 7 bases, leaving 15 bases between the germline ends. This chain's CDR3 is CASSSRGLSEKLFF. CDR3 in DNA: TGTGCCAGCAGCTCCAGGGGATTATCTGAAAAACTGTTTTTT.

This clone was observed once. The chain combines TRBV28 with TRBJ1-6, with TRBD1 matching 12 bases. The CDR3 consists of 18 residues. V lost 7 bases, J lost 6 bases, and 13 bases stayed unmatched. From germline, CDR1 is MDHEN and CDR2 SYDVKM. The CDR3 region has the DNA TGTGCCAGCACGTTAGGGACAGGGGGCCCAGTAGGTAATTCACCCCTCCACTTT. It translates to CASTLGTGGPVGNSPLHF.

The chain couples TRBV5-1 to TRBJ2-1; unclear D gene. In germline, CDR1 is SGHRS, CDR2 YFSETQ. The CDR3 is 15 residues long. The V and J ends lost 5 bases and 3 bases respectively, with 15 bases between them. The CDR3 loop reads CASRRLTGFYNEQFF. The CDR3, as DNA: TGCGCCAGCAGAAGACTGACCGGATTCTACAATGAGCAGTTCTTC.

CDR3 residues: CASRRDSLPLYGYTF. In nucleotides, the CDR3 is TGTGCCAGCAGGCGGGACAGCTTGCCGCTCTATGGCTACACCTTC. This chain uses TRBV6-4 with TRBJ1-2; 7 bases are a match to TRBD1. The germline V gene has CDR1 MRHNA and CDR2 SNTAGT. V dropped 6 bases and J dropped 4; count of bases not matched to a gene: 11. This CDR3 is built from 15 residues.

The chain combines TRBV2 with TRBJ2-3, with 9 bases lining up with TRBD2. The CDR3 length is 14 residues. CDR1 and CDR2 (germline): SNHLY, FYNNEI. Unmatched junction bases numbered 6, after V lost 7 bases and J lost 4 bases. The CDR3: CASNPSGEADTQYF. The DNA for the CDR3 is TGTGCCAGCAACCCTAGCGGGGAGGCAGATACGCAGTATTTT.

Concerning this clone: This sample includes further DNA sequences coding for the same CDR3. The CDR3 reads CASSPGLARTGELFF. CDR3 DNA: TGTGCCAGCAGCCCGGGACTAGCGCGCACCGGGGAGCTGTTTTTT. This chain links TRBV11-2 with TRBJ2-2; TRBD2 aligns across 10 bases. Germline assignment: CDR1 SGHAT and CDR2 FQNNGV. CDR3 length equals 15 residues. The junction had 4 bases not matched to a gene; V was cut back by 5 bases and J by 4 bases.

This chain uses TRBV15 with TRBJ2-1; 9 nucleotides align to TRBD1. The trim removed 3 bases at V and 14 bases at J, leaving 2 bases unmatched. The CDR3 has 11 amino acids. Germline V gene data show CDR1 as LNHNV and CDR2 as YYDKDF (reference sequence). CDR3 nucleotide sequence: TGTGCCACCAGCAGCACAGGGGGCGAGTTCTTC. Translated: CATSSTGGEFF. The complete variable domain, with remaining parts taken from reference TRBV15 and TRBJ2-1, reads DAMVIQNPRYQVTQFGKPVTLSCSQTLNHNVMYWYQQKSSQAPKLLFHYYDKDFNNEADTPDNFQSRRPNTSFCFLDIRSPGLGDTAMYLCATSSTGGEFFGPGTRLTVL.